This T cell receptor (beta chain) stems from a study of tumor and adjacent non-tumor tissue in lung cancer (dated 2018 in TCRdb). With respect to the entire study: Patients with adenocarcinoma (around eleven), squamous cell carcinoma (2) and small cell lung cancer (1) were included in the cohort. A total of roughly 130 million productive TCRbeta reads were generated by sequencing, corresponding to an average of roughly 4 million reads per sample. The approximately 15 patients were aged 31 to 76 years, included roughly ten men and 5 women, and had TNM stage I to III disease. The study compared bulk TCRbeta repertoires between lung tumor tissue and matched distant non-tumor lung tissue from over twelve lung cancer patients. For each patient, one tumor sample and one normal lung sample were taken, giving some 33 paired specimens that underwent TCRbeta CDR3 sequencing. Overall results and qualifications from the work: Tumor tissue showed significantly greater TCR diversity (inverse Simpson) than normal lung tissue (roughly 430 vs 170, P = 0.0075, Mann-Whitney U test). The methods do not name the sequencing platform or mention unique molecular identifiers. Because peripheral blood was not sequenced, blood TCRbeta repertoires in the lung cancer patients of the study were not examined. TCR diversity was significantly higher in younger patients, and higher tumor TCR diversity was associated with shorter overall and disease-free survival. A significantly larger cumulative share of the repertoire was made up by the top 100 clones in normal lung than in tumor tissue. With only around 15 patients in the cohort, the authors noted that larger samples and more detailed clinical data are needed.

For CDR1 and CDR2, the germline V gene lists ENHRY and SYGVKD. The CDR3 is 15 residues long, ends included. The DNA shown is the 45-base CDR3, in frame from base 1. Trimming at the junction amounts to 0 bases on V and 6 bases on J, and the germline ends lie 14 bases apart. Concerning this clonotype: This clone's antigen is unknown. The CDR3 does not end in the conserved phenylalanine or tryptophan, so this is likely a read error.

Library creation used multiplex PCR. The data were produced on an Illumina HiSeq 2500. TCRbeta libraries were constructed through three rounds of nested PCR with primers (Table S4) according to protocols modified from ARM-PCR. Before sequencing, PCR products of 200-500 bp were cut from the gel and purified using the QIAquick gel extraction kit. The authors' analysis ran thus. Trimmomatic was used to clean the reads, FLASH merged the cleaned reads into complete CDR3 sequences, and MiTCR assigned the sequences to V(D)J germline segments. Clonal diversity was computed as the inverse Simpson's index with VDJtools. In-frame sequences without a premature stop codon were defined as productive reads. Using fastp trimming at Q25 and MiXCR clonotype assembly, TCRdb reanalyzed the public sequencing data and kept in-frame beta chains. Each CDR3 protein appears once, grouped with its most common genes and DNA. The V and J calls and clone size come from TCRdb's table, not from the authors' own analysis. For this sample the table gives roughly 81,000 distinct CDR3 sequences, of which about three fifths were detected only once. Of the sample, roughly 14% is held by the ten largest clones.

RNA was extracted from bulk unsorted tissue and checked for quality with a NanoDrop ND-1000 and an Agilent 2100. Donors were newly diagnosed lung cancer patients admitted for thoracic surgery in China between August and November 2014, without prior chemotherapy. Anyone who had undergone radiotherapy or chemotherapy before, or who had another cancer at the same time, was left out of the study. Pieces of surgical tissue measuring about 1-2.2 cm3 were kept in RNAlater solution and stored at -80 degrees C until use. The receptor was derived from a man aged 70-80 years with non-small cell lung cancer. Material for sequencing was lung tumor tissue. Here the chain combines TRBV10-3 and TRBJ1-1; a tentative D match to TRBD1 spans 5 bases. The CDR3: CAISESSPGRSEAFP. At the DNA level, the sequence is TGTGCCATCAGTGAGTCGAGTCCGGGACGGTCTGAAGCTTTCCCT.